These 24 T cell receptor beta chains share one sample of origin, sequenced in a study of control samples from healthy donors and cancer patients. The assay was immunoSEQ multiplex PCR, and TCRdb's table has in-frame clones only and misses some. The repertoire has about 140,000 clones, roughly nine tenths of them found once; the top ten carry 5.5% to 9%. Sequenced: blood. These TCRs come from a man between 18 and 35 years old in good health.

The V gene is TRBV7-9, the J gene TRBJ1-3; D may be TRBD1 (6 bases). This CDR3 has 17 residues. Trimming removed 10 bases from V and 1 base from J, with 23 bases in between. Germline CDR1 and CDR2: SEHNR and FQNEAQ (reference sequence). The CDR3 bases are TGTGCCACAAACCTGGGGGCCTTATTAGCGTCTGGAAACACCATATATTTT. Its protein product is CATNLGALLASGNTIYF. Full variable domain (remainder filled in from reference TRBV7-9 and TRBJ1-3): DTGVSQNPRHKITKRGQNVTFRCDPISEHNRLYWYRQTLGQGPEFLTYFQNEAQLEKSRLLSDRFSAERPKGSFSTLEIQRTEQGDSAMYLCATNLGALLASGNTIYFGEGSWLTVV.

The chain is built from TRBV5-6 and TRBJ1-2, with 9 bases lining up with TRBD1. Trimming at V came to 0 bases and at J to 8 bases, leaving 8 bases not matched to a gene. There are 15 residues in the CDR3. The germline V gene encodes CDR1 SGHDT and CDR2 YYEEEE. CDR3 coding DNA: TGTGCCAGCAGCTTGGTAGGGACAGGGTCGAGAGGCTACACCTTC. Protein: CASSLVGTGSRGYTF.

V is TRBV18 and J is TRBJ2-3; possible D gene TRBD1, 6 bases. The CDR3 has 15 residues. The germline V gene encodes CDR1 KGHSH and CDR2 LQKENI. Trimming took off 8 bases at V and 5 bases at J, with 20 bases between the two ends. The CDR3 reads CASQPLGATGDTQYF. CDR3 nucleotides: TGTGCCAGCCAACCTTTGGGGGCTACGGGAGATACGCAGTATTTT.

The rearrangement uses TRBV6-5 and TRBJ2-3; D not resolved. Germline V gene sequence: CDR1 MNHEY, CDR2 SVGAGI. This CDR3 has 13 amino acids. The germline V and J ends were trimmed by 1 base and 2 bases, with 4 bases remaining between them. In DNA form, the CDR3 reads TGTGCCAGCAGTTACTACCTCACAGATACGCAGTATTTT. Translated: CASSYYLTDTQYF.

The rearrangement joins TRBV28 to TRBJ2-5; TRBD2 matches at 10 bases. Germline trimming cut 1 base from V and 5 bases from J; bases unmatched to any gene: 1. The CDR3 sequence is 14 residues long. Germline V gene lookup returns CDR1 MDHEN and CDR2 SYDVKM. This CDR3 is CASSLSGLAETQYF. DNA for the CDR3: TGTGCCAGCAGTTTATCGGGACTAGCGGAGACCCAGTACTTC.

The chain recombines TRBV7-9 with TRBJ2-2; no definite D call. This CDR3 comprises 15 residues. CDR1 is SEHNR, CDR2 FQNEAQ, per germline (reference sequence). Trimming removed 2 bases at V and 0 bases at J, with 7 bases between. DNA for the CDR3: TGTGCCAGCAGCTTATATGGCCCGAACACCGGGGAGCTGTTTTTT. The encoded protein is CASSLYGPNTGELFF.

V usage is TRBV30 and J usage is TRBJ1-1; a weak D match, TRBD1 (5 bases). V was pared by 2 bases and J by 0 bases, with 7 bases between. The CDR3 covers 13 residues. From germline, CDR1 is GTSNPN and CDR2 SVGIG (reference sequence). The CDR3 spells CAWSPDMNTEAFF. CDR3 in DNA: TGTGCCTGGAGTCCGGACATGAACACTGAAGCTTTCTTT.

The CDR3 is CASSLKPGYSTDTQYF. The CDR3 nucleotides are TGTGCCAGCAGCTTAAAGCCGGGCTACAGCACAGATACGCAGTATTTT. The chain is built from TRBV13 and TRBJ2-3; no definite D call. Trimming pared 2 bases from V and 0 bases from J, leaving 12 bases between. The CDR3 has 16 amino acids. CDR1 and CDR2 (germline): PRHDT, FYEKMQ (reference sequence).

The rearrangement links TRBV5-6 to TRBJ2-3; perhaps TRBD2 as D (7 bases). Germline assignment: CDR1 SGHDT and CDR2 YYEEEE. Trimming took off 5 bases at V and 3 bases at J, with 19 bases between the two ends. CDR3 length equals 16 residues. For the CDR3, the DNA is TGTGCCAGCAGTTCCCTGGGGGGGGCAATTACAGATACGCAGTATTTT. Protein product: CASSSLGGAITDTQYF.

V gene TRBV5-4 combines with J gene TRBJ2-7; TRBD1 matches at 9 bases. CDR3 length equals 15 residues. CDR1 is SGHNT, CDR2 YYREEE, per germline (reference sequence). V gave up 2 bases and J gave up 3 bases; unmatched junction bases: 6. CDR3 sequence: CASSLEQGANYEQYF. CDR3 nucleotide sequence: TGTGCCAGCAGCTTAGAACAGGGGGCCAACTACGAGCAGTACTTC.

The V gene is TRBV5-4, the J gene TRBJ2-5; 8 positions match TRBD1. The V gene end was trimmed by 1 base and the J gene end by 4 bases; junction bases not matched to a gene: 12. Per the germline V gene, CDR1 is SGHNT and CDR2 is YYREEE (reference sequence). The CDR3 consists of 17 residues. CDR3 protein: CASSLTGGRIFGETQYF. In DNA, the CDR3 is TGTGCCAGCAGCTTGACAGGGGGGAGAATTTTTGGAGAGACCCAGTACTTC. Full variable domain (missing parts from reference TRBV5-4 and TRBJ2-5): ETGVTQSPTHLIKTRGQQVTLRCSSQSGHNTVSWYQQALGQGPQFIFQYYREEENGRGNFPPRFSGLQFPNYSSELNVNALELDDSALYLCASSLTGGRIFGETQYFGPGTRLLVL.

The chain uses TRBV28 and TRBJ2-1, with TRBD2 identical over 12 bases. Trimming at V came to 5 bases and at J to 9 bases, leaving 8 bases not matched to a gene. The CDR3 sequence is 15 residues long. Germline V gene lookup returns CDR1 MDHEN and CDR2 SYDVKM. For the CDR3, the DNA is TGTGCCAGCAGTCCCACTAGCGGGGGGACAGGTGAGCAGTTCTTC. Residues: CASSPTSGGTGEQFF.

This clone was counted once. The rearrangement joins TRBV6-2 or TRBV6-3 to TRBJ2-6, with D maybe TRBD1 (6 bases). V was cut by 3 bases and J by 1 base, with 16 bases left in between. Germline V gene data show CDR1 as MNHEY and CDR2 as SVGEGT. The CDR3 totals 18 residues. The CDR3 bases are TGTGCCAGCAGTTATCCAAGGACAGATGGGTCTGGGGCCAACGTCCTGACTTTC. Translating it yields CASSYPRTDGSGANVLTF.

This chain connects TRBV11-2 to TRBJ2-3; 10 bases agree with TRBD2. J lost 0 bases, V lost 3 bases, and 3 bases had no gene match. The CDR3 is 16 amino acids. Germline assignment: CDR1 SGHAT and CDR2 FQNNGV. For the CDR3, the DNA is TGTGCCAGCAGCTTGACAGCGGGGGGGAGCACAGATACGCAGTATTTT. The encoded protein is CASSLTAGGSTDTQYF. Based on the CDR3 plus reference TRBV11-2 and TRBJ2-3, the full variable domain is EAGVAQSPRYKIIEKRQSVAFWCNPISGHATLYWYQQILGQGPKLLIQFQNNGVVDDSQLPKDRFSAERLKGVDSTLKIQPAKLEDSAVYLCASSLTAGGSTDTQYFGPGTRLTVL.

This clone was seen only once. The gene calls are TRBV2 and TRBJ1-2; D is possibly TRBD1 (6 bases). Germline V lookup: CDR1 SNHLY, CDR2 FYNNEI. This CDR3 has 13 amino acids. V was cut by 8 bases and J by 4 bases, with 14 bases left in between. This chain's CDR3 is CASGLDRPYGYTF. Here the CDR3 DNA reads TGTGCCAGCGGATTAGACAGGCCCTATGGCTACACCTTC.

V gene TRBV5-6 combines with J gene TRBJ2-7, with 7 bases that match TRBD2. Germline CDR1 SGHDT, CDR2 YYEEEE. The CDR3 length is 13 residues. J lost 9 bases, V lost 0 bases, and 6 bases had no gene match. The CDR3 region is CASSLASSGGQYF. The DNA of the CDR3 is TGTGCCAGCAGCTTGGCATCTAGCGGTGGGCAGTACTTC.

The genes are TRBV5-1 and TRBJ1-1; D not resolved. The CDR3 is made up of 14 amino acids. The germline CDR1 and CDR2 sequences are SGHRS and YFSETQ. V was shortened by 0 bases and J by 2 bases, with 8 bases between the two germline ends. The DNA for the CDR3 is TGCGCCAGCAGCTTGGTACTCGAAAACACTGAAGCTTTCTTT. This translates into CASSLVLENTEAFF.

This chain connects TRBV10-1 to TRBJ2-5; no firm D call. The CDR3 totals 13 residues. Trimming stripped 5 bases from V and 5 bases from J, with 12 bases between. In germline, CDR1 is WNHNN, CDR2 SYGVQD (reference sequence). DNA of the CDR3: TGCGCCAGCAGTAGAGATCCAGGCGAGACCCAGTACTTC. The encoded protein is CASSRDPGETQYF.

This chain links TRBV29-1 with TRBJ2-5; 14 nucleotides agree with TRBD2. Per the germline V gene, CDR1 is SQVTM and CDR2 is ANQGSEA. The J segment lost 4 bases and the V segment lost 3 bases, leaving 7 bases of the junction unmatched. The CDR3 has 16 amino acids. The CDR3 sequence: CSVDGTSGGEGETQYF. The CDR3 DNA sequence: TGCAGCGTTGATGGGACTAGCGGGGGAGAGGGAGAGACCCAGTACTTC.

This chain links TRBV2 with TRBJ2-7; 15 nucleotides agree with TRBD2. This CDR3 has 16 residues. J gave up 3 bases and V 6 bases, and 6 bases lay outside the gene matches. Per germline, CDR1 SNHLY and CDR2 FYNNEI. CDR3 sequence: CASRYGLAGGHYEQYF. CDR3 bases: TGTGCCAGCAGATACGGACTAGCGGGGGGGCACTACGAGCAGTACTTC. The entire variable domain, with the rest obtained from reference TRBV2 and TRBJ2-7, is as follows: EPEVTQTPSHQVTQMGQEVILRCVPISNHLYFYWYRQILGQKVEFLVSFYNNEISEKSEIFDDQFSVERPDGSNFTLKIRSTKLEDSAMYFCASRYGLAGGHYEQYFGPGTRLTVT.

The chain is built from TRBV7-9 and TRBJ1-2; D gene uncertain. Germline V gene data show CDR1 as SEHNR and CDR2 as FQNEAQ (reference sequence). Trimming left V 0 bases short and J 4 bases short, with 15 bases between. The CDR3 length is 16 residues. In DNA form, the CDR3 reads TGTGCCAGCAGCTTAGCCGCCTCGACCTCCTCCTATGGCTACACCTTC. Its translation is CASSLAASTSSYGYTF.

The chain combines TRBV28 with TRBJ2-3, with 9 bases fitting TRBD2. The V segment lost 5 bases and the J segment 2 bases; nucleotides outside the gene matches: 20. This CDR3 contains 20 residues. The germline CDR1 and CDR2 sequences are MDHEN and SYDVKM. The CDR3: CASSGRRLAGRPEATDTQYF. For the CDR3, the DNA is TGTGCCAGCAGTGGCCGGCGGCTAGCGGGACGCCCCGAGGCCACAGATACGCAGTATTTT.

The CDR3 loop reads CASSYTLGQLIYEQYF. The CDR3, as DNA: TGTGCCAGCAGTTACACATTGGGACAGCTGATCTACGAGCAGTACTTC. The chain is built from TRBV6-5 and TRBJ2-7, with 7 bases aligning to TRBD1. V lost 2 bases, J lost 3 bases, and 10 bases stayed unmatched. Germline V lookup: CDR1 MNHEY, CDR2 SVGAGI. CDR3 size: 16 residues.

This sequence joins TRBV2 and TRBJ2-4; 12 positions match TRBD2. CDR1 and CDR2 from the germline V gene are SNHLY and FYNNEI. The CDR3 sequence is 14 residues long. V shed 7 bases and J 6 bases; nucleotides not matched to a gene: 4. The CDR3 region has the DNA TGTGCCAGCAATCTAGCGGGGGGGCCAAACATTCAGTACTTC. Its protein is CASNLAGGPNIQYF.